This T cell receptor beta chain was sequenced in a study of human T cells and chemical hapten exposure. Germline CDR1 reads MNHEY; CDR2 reads SVGAGI. The CDR3 is made up of 16 amino acids. The ends were cut back, 0 bases at V and 0 bases at J, with 10 bases in the middle. TCRdb recomputed calls from the RACE reads with MiXCR, one row per CDR3 protein. The table shows around 300,000 distinct CDR3 sequences, with approximately 6.3% occurring only once. Time point reported: patch test 1, 2 weeks after DPC sensitization. Sample treatment: therapeutic diphenylcyclopropenone sensitization with weekly scalp DPC. The total RNA was obtained from whole blood that was not fractionated.

The specimen was whole blood, collected in connection with sensitization to the hapten diphenylcyclopropenone (DPC). This receptor was identified in a woman aged 18-29 years with alopecia areata. Some clones in this sample may be carry-over from other donors' samples. V usage is TRBV6-5 and J usage is TRBJ2-3; no reliable D call. CDR3 in amino acids: CASSYSIPASTDTQYF. The CDR3 DNA follows: TGTGCCAGCAGTTACTCGATCCCCGCCAGCACAGATACGCAGTATTTT.